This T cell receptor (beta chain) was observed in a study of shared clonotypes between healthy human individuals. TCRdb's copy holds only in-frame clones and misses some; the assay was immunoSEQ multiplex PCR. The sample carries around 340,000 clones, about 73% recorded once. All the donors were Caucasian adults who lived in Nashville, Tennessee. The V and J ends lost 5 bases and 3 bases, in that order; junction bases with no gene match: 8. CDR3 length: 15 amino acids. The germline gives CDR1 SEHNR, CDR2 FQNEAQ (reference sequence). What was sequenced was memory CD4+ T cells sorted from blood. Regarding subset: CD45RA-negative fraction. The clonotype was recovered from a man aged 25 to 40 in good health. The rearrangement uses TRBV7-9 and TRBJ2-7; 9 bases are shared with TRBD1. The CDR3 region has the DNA TGTGCCAGCAGCACCGCCGGGACAGGGATCTACGAGCAGTACTTC. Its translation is CASSTAGTGIYEQYF.